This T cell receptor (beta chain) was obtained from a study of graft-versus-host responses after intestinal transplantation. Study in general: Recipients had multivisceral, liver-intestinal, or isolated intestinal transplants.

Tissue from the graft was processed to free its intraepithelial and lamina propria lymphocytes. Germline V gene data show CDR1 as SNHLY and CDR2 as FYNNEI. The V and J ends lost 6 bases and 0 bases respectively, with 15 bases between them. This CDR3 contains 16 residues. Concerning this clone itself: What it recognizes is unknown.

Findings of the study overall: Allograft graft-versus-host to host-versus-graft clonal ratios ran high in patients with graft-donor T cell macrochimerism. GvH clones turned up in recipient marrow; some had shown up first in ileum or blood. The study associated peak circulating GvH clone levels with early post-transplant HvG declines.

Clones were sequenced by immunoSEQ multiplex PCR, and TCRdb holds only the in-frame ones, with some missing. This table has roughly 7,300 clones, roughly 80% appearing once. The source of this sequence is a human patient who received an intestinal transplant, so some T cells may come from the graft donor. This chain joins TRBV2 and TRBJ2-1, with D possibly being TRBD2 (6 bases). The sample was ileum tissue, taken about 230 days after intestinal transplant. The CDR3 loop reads CASRRERGTSYNEQFF. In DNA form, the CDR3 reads TGTGCCAGCAGGAGGGAACGGGGGACCTCCTACAATGAGCAGTTCTTC.